These 5 T cell receptor beta chains were all obtained from the same sample, sequenced in a study of blood T cells in healthy people across ages. Through a sample-barcoded 5' primer and a J-beta primer mix, a second PCR was run for roughly 7 to 11 cycles. One entry per CDR3 protein results from TCRdb running MiXCR on the 5' RACE reads. The table lists about 1,500,000 distinct CDR3 sequences, 35% to 45% of them singletons. Sequencing was carried out using blood. Every receptor here comes from a woman younger than 35 in good health.

The chain couples TRBV19 to TRBJ1-5; TRBD1 matches at 7 bases. Germline CDR1 and CDR2: LNHDA and SQIVND (reference sequence). This CDR3 contains 16 residues. V trimming: 8 bases; J trimming: 5 bases; junction bases outside the gene matches: 15. This CDR3 is CASSGQIPGGDQPQHF. The CDR3 bases are TGTGCCAGTTCTGGACAGATTCCAGGGGGGGATCAGCCCCAGCATTTT.

This clonotype was counted between two and nine times. The chain is built from TRBV5-1 and TRBJ1-1; 7 bases map to TRBD1. Germline-derived CDR1 and CDR2 are SGHRS and YFSETQ. The CDR3 runs to 16 residues. Trimming removed 0 bases from V and 0 bases from J; junction bases left unmatched: 5. CDR3 residues: CASSLASTGLNTEAFF. The CDR3 DNA sequence: TGCGCCAGCAGCTTGGCCTCGACAGGGCTGAACACTGAAGCTTTCTTT.

The J gene is TRBJ2-3, the V gene TRBV5-1, with a weak D call TRBD1 (5 bases). The V end lost 3 bases, the J end lost 0 bases, and 11 bases lay between the germline ends. Germline V gives CDR1 SGHRS, CDR2 YFSETQ. This CDR3 comprises 15 residues. The chain's CDR3 is CASSSQGYSTDTQYF. CDR3 DNA sequence: TGCGCCAGCAGCTCCCAGGGATATAGCACAGATACGCAGTATTTT.

This clonotype was detected a few times. The chain employs TRBV7-2 and TRBJ2-6; 8 positions agree with TRBD1. This CDR3 has 18 amino acids. Germline CDR1 is SGHTA and CDR2 is FQGNSA. V lost 5 bases, J lost 0 bases, and 9 bases stayed unmatched. DNA of the CDR3: TGTGCCAGCAGCCCGGTCGGGACAGGCATCTCTGGGGCCAACGTCCTGACTTTC. Translation gives CASSPVGTGISGANVLTF.

The rearrangement uses TRBV10-1 and TRBJ2-1; no reliable D call. The CDR3 contains 17 residues. Trimming pared 6 bases from V and 0 bases from J, leaving 18 bases between. Per germline, CDR1 WNHNN and CDR2 SYGVQD (reference sequence). This chain's CDR3 is CASSPELSASSYNEQFF. The CDR3 DNA sequence: TGCGCCAGCAGCCCCGAATTATCTGCCAGCTCCTACAATGAGCAGTTCTTC.